This is a list of T cell receptor beta chains from one sample in a study of shared clonotypes between healthy human individuals. Clones were sequenced by immunoSEQ multiplex PCR, and TCRdb holds only the in-frame ones, with some missing. The repertoire holds about 990,000 clones, with around 82% as singletons. The sample consisted of memory CD4+ T cells from PBMCs. The source is a man between 18 and 35 years old in good health. Some clones in this sample may be carry-over from other donors' samples. Each CDR3 is given with its conserved first and last residue. The D gene is left open where the match is weak. Part of the rows lack a size; the others show once, few, many or a class for expanded clones.

15,TRBJ2-1,TRBV5-1,NA,TRBD2,TGCGCCAGCAGCTTGACTAGCGGGGTTTACAATGAGCAGTTCTTC,CASSLTSGVYNEQFF
16,TRBJ2-2,TRBV7-3,NA,TRBD2,TGTGCCAGCAGCTTAGTCCCAGCGGGAGGGCCCGGGGAGCTGTTTTTT,CASSLVPAGGPGELFF
13,TRBJ2-7,TRBV7-2,NA,NA,TGTGCCAGCAGTTATCGGACAGAGAACGAGCAGTACTTC,CASSYRTENEQYF
15,TRBJ2-7,TRBV5-1,once,NA,TGCGCCAGCAGTATGTGGGGGAGGTCGAACTACGAGCAGTACTTC,CASSMWGRSNYEQYF
14,TRBJ2-7,TRBV5-4,NA,NA,TGTGCCAGCAGCTTGGGGGCAGAACCGGGGGAGCAGTACTTC,CASSLGAEPGEQYF
12,TRBJ2-7,TRBV28,NA,NA,TGTGCCAGCAGTTCCCGGGAGTACGAGCAGTACTTC,CASSSREYEQYF
13,TRBJ1-5,TRBV2,NA,NA,TGTGCCAGCAGACAGGACACTAATCAGCCCCAGCATTTT,CASRQDTNQPQHF
14,TRBJ2-3,TRBV5-1,NA,NA,TGCGCCAGCAGCTTGAGGACTTACGCAGATACGCAGTATTTT,CASSLRTYADTQYF
15,TRBJ2-5,TRBV5-1,few,TRBD2,TGCGCCAGCAGCTTGAGTCTAGCGGGACAAGAGACCCAGTACTTC,CASSLSLAGQETQYF
13,TRBJ1-6,TRBV30,NA,NA,TGTGCCTGGAGCTCTGACAGGAATTCACCCCTCCACTTT,CAWSSDRNSPLHF
14,TRBJ2-3,TRBV30,NA,TRBD2,TGTGCCTGCCGCGGGCCTAGCGGAGTCCATACGCAGTATTTT,CACRGPSGVHTQYF
17,TRBJ1-1,TRBV5-6,NA,TRBD1,TGTGCCAGCAGCTTTATGGCAGGGGGAGGTATGAACACTGAAGCTTTCTTT,CASSFMAGGGMNTEAFF
15,TRBJ1-1,TRBV5-4,NA,TRBD1,TGTGCCAGCAGCCACGGAGGACAGGGGCCCACTGAAGCTTTCTTT,CASSHGGQGPTEAFF
17,TRBJ1-1,TRBV4-1,NA,NA,TGCGCCAGCAGCCAAGATTGGTGGCCAGTAATGAACACTGAAGCTTTCTTT,CASSQDWWPVMNTEAFF
14,TRBJ2-1,TRBV7-2,once,NA,TGTGCCAGCAGCCCGCGGACGGGTTACAATGAGCAGTTCTTC,CASSPRTGYNEQFF
11,TRBJ2-5,TRBV20-1,few,NA,TGCAGTGCTAGAGCCCCGGAGACCCAGTACTTC,CSARAPETQYF
16,TRBJ1-1,TRBV15,NA,TRBD1,TGTGCCACCAGCAGGGGACAGGGGGCGCAGGACACTGAAGCTTTCTTT,CATSRGQGAQDTEAFF
15,TRBJ2-3,TRBV28,NA,TRBD1,TGTGCCAGCATTCCGGGGACAGGGGACACAGATACGCAGTATTTT,CASIPGTGDTDTQYF
16,TRBJ2-7,TRBV15,few,NA,TGTGCCACCAGCATCCCCTCGGGGACGGATTCCTACGAGCAGTACTTC,CATSIPSGTDSYEQYF
13,TRBJ1-3,TRBV28,NA,NA,TGTGCCAGCAGCTTGGGGGGTACAAACACCATATATTTT,CASSLGGTNTIYF
15,TRBJ1-5,TRBV7-8,NA,NA,TGTGCCAGCAGCTCCTCGGGCAATAGCAATCAGCCCCAGCATTTT,CASSSSGNSNQPQHF
16,TRBJ2-7,TRBV5-6,NA,TRBD2,TGTGCCAGCAGCACCGGACTAGCGGGGATCTCCTACGAGCAGTACTTC,CASSTGLAGISYEQYF
16,TRBJ2-1,TRBV18,NA,NA,TGTGCCAGCTCCCGGGACTTTGGGGGCGCCTTGGTAGGGCAGTTCTTC,CASSRDFGGALVGQFF
14,TRBJ2-1,TRBV28,NA,TRBD2,TGTGCCAGCAGTTTATTAGCGGGTGCGGCTGAGCAGTTCTTC,CASSLLAGAAEQFF
16,TRBJ1-4,TRBV29-1,NA,NA,TGCAGCGTTGAAGGAATTTTGGGGCAGGCTAATGAAAAACTGTTTTTT,CSVEGILGQANEKLFF
18,TRBJ2-1,TRBV28,NA,TRBD1,TGTGCCAGCAGTTTAGGGGGGTATGGGACAGGGAGGGTGGTTGAGCAGTTCTTC,CASSLGGYGTGRVVEQFF
15,TRBJ2-5,TRBV27,NA,TRBD1,TGTGCCAGCAGTTCATTGACAGGGGTAGAAGAGACCCAGTACTTC,CASSSLTGVEETQYF
15,TRBJ1-1,TRBV6-5,NA,NA,TGTGCCAGCAGTTACAGCGGGACAACCCAAAGTGGAGCTTTCTTT,CASSYSGTTQSGAFF
15,TRBJ1-1,TRBV18,NA,NA,TGTGCCAGCTCACCAGGGGGCGTTCCTGACACTGAAGCTTTCTTT,CASSPGGVPDTEAFF
15,TRBJ1-5,TRBV18,once,NA,TGTGCCAGCTCACCGCTTCAGGGGAGCAATCAGCCCCAGCATTTT,CASSPLQGSNQPQHF
17,TRBJ2-4,TRBV19,NA,TRBD1,TGTGCCAGTAGTTCTTCCGGGACAGGTCTAGCCAAAAACATTCAGTACTTC,CASSSSGTGLAKNIQYF
13,TRBJ1-2,TRBV29-1,NA,NA,TGCAGCGTCGCGGGACGGCCAAACTATGGCTACACCTTC,CSVAGRPNYGYTF
14,TRBJ2-1,TRBV28,NA,NA,TGTGCCAGCAGTTTAGGGGGTCTTCGGAATGAGCAGTTCTTC,CASSLGGLRNEQFF
18,TRBJ1-4,TRBV5-1,NA,NA,TGCGCCAGCAGCTTGTTCCCCGGTCGGGGTGGGCTCGGTGAAAAACTGTTTTTT,CASSLFPGRGGLGEKLFF
11,TRBJ2-1,TRBV20-1,NA,NA,TGCAGTGCTAGGAGGGCGGATGAGCAGTTCTTC,CSARRADEQFF
15,TRBJ1-2,TRBV5-1,NA,TRBD1,TGCGCCAGCAGCTTGGCTGGGACAGGATACTATGGCTACACCTTC,CASSLAGTGYYGYTF
14,TRBJ2-2,TRBV29-1,NA,NA,TGCAGCGTTGACAAAGCATCGGGCACCGGGGAGCTGTTTTTT,CSVDKASGTGELFF